This T cell receptor beta chain emerged from a study of blood T cell repertoires in COVID-19. At the level of the study: The study drew acute and convalescent COVID-19 samples from the United States, Italy and Spain. In each case, the material was cDNA or gDNA derived from T cells, B-cell-depleted T cells, or PBMCs.

Original analysis: How many nucleated cells were present was estimated from reference gene primer amplification. Assay: immunoSEQ multiplex PCR; the TCRdb copy retains only in-frame clones and omits some. That table is the source of V, J and clone size, and D and trimming were worked out from the DNA. In the table there are more than 65,000 clones, about three quarters of which are singletons. CDR3 length: 16 amino acids. V dropped 0 bases and J dropped 7 bases, with 16 bases sitting between them. Germline CDR1 MNHEY, CDR2 SMNVEV (reference sequence). This clonotype was sampled from a woman of 80 years or more with active or convalescent COVID-19. Input material: peripheral blood. The chain uses TRBV27 and TRBJ2-1; D may be TRBD1 (6 bases). The CDR3 region has the DNA TGTGCCAGCAGTTTATCGGGATTACAGGGCGATAATGAGCAGTTCTTC. Its protein is CASSLSGLQGDNEQFF.